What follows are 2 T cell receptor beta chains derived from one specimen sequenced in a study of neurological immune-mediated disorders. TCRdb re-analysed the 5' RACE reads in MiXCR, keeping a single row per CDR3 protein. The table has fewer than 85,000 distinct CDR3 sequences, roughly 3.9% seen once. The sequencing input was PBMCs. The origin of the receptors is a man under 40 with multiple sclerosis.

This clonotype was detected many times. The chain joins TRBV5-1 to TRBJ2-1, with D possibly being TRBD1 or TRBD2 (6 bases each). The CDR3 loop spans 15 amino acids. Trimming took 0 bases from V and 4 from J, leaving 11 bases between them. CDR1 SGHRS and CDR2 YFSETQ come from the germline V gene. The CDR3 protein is CASSLAGAQYNEQFF. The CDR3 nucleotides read TGCGCCAGCAGCTTGGCGGGGGCCCAATACAATGAGCAGTTCTTC. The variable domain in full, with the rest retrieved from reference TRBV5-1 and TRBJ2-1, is KAGVTQTPRYLIKTRGQQVTLSCSPISGHRSVSWYQQTPGQGLQFLFEYFSETQRNKGNFPGRFSGRQFSNSRSEMNVSTLELGDSALYLCASSLAGAQYNEQFFGPGTRLTVL.

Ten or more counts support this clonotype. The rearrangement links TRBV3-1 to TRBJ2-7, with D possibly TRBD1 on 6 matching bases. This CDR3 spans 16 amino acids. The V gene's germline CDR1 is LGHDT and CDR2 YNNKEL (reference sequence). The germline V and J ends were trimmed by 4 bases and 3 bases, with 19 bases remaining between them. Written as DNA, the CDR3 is TGTGCCAGCAGCCCCATAGAGGGGGTGAGGTTCTACGAGCAGTACTTC. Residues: CASSPIEGVRFYEQYF.